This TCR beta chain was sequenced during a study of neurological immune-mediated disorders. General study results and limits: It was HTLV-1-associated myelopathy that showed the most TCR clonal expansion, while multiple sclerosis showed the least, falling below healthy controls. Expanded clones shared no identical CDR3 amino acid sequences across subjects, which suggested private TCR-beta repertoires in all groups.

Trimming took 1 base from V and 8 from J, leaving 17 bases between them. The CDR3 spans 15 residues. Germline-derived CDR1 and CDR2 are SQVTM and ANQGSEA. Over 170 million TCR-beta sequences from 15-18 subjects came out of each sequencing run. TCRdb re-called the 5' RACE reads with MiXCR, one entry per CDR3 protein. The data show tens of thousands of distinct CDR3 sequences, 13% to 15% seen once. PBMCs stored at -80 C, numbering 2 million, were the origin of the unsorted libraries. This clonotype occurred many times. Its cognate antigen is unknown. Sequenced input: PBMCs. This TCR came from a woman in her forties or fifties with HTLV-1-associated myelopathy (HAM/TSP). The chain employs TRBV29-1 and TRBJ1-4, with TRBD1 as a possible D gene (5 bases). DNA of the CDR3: TGCAGCGTTGAAGGGGGAGAGGGGATGATGGAAAAACTGTTTTTT. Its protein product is CSVEGGEGMMEKLFF. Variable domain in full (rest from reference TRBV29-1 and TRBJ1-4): SAVISQKPSRDICQRGTSLTIQCQVDSQVTMMFWYRQQPGQSLTLIATANQGSEATYESGFVIDKFPISRPNLTFSTLTVSNMSPEDSSIYLCSVEGGEGMMEKLFFGSGTQLSVL.